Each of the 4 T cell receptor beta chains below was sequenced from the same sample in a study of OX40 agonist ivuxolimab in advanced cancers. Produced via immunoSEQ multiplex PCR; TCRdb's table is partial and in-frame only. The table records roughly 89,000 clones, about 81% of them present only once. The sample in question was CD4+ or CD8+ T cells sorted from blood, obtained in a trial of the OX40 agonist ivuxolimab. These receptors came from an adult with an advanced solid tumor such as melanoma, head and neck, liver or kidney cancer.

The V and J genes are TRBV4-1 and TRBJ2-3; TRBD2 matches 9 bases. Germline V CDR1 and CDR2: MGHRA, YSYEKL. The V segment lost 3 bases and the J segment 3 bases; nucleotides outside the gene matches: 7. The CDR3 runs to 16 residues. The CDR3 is CASSHTAGGQTDTQYF. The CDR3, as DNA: TGCGCCAGCAGCCATACGGCGGGGGGGCAGACAGATACGCAGTATTTT.

CDR3 in DNA: TGTGCCATCAGTGAGTCGACCAGGGGGGGTTCACCCCTCCACTTT. Amino acids: CAISESTRGGSPLHF. The chain recombines TRBV10-3 with TRBJ1-6; 7 nucleotides match TRBD1. Germline CDR1 is ENHRY and CDR2 is SYGVKD. This CDR3 contains 15 residues. Trimming took 0 bases from V and 9 from J; bases not matched to a gene: 5.

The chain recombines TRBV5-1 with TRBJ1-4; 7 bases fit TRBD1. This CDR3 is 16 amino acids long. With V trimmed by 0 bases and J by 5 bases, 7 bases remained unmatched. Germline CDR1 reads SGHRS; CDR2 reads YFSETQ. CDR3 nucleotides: TGCGCCAGCAGCTTGGCCGGGGCAGGGGGAAATGAAAAACTGTTTTTT. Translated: CASSLAGAGGNEKLFF.

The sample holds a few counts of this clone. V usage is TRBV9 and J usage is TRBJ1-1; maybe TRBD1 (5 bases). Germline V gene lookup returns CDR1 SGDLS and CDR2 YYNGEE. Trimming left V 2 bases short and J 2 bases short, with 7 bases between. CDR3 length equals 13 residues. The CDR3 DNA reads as TGTGCCAGCAGCGTGCAGGGTAACACTGAAGCTTTCTTT. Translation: CASSVQGNTEAFF.